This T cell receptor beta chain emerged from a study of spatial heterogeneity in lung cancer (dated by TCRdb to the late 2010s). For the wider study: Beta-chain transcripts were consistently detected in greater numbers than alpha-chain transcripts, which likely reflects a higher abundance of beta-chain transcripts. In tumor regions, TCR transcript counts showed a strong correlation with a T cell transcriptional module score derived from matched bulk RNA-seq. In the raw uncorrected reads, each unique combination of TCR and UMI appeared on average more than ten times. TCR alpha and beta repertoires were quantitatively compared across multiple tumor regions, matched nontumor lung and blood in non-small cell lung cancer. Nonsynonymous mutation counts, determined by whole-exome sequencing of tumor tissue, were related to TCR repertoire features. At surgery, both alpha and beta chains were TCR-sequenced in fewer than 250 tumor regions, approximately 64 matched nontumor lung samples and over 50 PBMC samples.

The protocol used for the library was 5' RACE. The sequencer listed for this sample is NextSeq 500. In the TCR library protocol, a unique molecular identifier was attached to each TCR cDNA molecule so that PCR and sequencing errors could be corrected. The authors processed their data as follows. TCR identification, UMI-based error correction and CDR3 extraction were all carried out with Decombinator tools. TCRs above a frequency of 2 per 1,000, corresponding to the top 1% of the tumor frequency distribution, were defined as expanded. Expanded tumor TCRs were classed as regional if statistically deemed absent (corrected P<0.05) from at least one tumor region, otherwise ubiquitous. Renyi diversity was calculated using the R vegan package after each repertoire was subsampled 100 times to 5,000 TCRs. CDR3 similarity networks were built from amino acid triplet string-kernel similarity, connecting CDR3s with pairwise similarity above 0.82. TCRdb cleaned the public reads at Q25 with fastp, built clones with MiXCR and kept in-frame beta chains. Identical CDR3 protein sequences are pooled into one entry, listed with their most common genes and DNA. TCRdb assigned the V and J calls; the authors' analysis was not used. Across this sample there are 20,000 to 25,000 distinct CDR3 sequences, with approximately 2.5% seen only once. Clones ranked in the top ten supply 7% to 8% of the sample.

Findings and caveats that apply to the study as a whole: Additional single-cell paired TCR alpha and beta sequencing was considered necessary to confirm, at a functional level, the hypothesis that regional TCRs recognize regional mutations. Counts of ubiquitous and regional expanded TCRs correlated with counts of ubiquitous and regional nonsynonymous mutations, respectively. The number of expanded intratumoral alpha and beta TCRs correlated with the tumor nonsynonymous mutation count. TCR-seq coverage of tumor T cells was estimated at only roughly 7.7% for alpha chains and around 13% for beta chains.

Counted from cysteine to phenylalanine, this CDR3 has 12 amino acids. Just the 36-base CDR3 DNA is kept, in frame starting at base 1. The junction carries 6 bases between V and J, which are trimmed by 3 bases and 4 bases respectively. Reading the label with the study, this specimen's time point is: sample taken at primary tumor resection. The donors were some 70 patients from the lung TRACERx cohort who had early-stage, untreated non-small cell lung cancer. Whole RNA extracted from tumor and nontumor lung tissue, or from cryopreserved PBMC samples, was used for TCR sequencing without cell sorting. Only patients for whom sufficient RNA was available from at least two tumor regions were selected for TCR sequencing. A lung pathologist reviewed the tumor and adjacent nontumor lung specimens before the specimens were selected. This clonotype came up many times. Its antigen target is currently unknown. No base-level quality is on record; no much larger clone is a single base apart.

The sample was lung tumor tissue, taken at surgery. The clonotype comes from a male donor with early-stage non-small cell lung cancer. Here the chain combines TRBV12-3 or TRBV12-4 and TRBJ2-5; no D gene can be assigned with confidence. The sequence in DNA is TGTGCCAGCAGTTTGTATACAGAGACCCAGTACTTC. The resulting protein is CASSLYTETQYF.